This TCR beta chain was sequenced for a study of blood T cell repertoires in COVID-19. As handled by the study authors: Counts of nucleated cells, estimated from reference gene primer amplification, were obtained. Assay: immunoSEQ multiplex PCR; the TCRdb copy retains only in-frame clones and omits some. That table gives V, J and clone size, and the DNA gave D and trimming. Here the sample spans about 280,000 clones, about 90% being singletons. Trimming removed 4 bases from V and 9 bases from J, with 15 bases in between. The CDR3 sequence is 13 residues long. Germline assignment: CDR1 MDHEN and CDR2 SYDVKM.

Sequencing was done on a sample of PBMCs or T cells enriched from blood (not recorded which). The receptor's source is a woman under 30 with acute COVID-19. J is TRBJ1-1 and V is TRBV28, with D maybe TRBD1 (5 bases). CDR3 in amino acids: CASSWKSQVQAFF. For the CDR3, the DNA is TGTGCCAGCAGTTGGAAATCACAGGTGCAAGCTTTCTTT.